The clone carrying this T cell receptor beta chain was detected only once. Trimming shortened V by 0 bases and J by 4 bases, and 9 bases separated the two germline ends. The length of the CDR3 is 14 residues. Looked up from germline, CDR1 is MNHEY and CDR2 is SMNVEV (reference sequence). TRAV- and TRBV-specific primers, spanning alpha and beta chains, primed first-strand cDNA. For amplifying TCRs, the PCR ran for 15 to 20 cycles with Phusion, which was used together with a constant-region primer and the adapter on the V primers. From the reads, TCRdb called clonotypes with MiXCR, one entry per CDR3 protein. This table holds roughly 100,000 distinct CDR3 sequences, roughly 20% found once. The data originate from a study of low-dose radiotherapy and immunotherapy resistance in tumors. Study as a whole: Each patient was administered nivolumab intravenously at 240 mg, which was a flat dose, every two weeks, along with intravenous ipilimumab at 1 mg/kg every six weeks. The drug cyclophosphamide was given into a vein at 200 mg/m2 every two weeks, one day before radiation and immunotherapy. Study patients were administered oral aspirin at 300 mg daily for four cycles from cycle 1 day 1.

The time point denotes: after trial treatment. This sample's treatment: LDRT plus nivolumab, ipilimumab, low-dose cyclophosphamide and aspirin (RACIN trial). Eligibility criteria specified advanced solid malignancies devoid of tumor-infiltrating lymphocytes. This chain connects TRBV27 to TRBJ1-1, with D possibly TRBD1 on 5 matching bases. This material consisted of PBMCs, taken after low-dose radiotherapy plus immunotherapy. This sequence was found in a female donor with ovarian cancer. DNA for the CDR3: TGTGCCAGCAGTTTATCAGGGGCGGCCACTGAAGCTTTCTTT. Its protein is CASSLSGAATEAFF.